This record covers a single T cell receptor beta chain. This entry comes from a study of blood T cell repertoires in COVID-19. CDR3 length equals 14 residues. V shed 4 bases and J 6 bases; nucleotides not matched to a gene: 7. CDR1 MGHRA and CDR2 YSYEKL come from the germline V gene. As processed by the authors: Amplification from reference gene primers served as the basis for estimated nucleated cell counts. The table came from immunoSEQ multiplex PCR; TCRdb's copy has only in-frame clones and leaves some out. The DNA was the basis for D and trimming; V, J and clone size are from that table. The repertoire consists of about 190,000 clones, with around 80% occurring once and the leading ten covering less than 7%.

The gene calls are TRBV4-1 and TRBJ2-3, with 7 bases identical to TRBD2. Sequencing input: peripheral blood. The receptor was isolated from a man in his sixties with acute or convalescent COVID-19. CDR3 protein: CASSRGRADDTQYF. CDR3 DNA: TGCGCCAGCAGCCGAGGGAGGGCCGACGATACGCAGTATTTT.